The 19 T cell receptor beta chains below were found in one sample sequenced in a study of beta chain features in type 1 diabetes. The study, taken as a whole, reports: Type 1 diabetes patients had TCRB CDR3s that were shorter (moderately but significantly so) in all four CD4+ subsets.

The whole isolated RNA underwent reverse transcription, so sequencing captured expressed TCRB transcripts. Produced via immunoSEQ multiplex PCR; TCRdb's table is partial and in-frame only. The sample shows about 700,000 clones, over 10% of them seen only once. No cognate antigen is known for these TCRs. Sequencing used naive CD4+ T cells from blood. The source is a man aged 18 to 29 with type 1 diabetes.

The chain combines TRBV6-5 with TRBJ2-7, with TRBD1 identical over 10 bases. Germline lookup yields CDR1 MNHEY and CDR2 SVGAGI. The CDR3 has 15 amino acids. The V and J ends lost 6 bases and 5 bases, in that order; junction bases with no gene match: 10. For the CDR3, the DNA is TGTGCCAGCAGCAGGTCGGGACAGGGGATCAACGAGCAGTACTTC. It yields the protein CASSRSGQGINEQYF.

V is TRBV7-9 and J is TRBJ1-6; D is uncertain. The CDR3 consists of 17 residues. Deletions cut 4 bases from V and 4 bases from J, with 17 bases between. Per germline, CDR1 SEHNR and CDR2 FQNEAQ (reference sequence). Here the CDR3 DNA reads TGTGCCAGCAGCTCCCCGGTCGGCCGGGGATATAATTCACCCCTCCACTTT. It specifies CASSSPVGRGYNSPLHF.

This clone was seen a handful of times. The chain recombines TRBV29-1 with TRBJ2-5; no firm D call. The germline V gene encodes CDR1 SQVTM and CDR2 ANQGSEA. This CDR3 has 12 amino acids. With 7 bases removed from V and 1 base from J, the gap between germline ends came to 10 bases. The CDR3 coding sequence is TGCAGCGCGCGTGGCGGCCAAGAGACCCAGTACTTC. Its translation: CSARGGQETQYF.

The chain carries TRBV6-6 and TRBJ2-3, with D possibly TRBD1 on 5 matching bases. CDR3 length: 16 amino acids. The germline V and J ends were trimmed by 7 bases and 0 bases, with 17 bases remaining between them. CDR1 is MNHNY, CDR2 SVGAGI, per germline (reference sequence). CDR3 DNA: TGTGCCAGCACCTCCAACCAGGGTGCTAGCACAGATACGCAGTATTTT. It specifies CASTSNQGASTDTQYF.

This clone was detected only a few times. The sample holds other DNA sequences that translate to the same CDR3. V is TRBV30 and J is TRBJ1-1; a possible D gene is TRBD1 (5 bases). With 3 bases removed from V and 1 base from J, the gap between germline ends came to 9 bases. This CDR3 region has 13 residues. The germline gives CDR1 GTSNPN, CDR2 SVGIG (reference sequence). For the CDR3, the DNA is TGTGCCTGGAGCGGGGGATCGAACACTGAAGCTTTCTTT. It is translated as CAWSGGSNTEAFF.

In this sample, this clone turned up a few times. This rearrangement joins TRBV7-6 to TRBJ2-1; perhaps TRBD2 as D (6 bases). Germline V gene sequence: CDR1 SGHVS, CDR2 FNYEAQ. V lost 1 base, J lost 4 bases, and 14 bases lay in between. The CDR3 consists of 16 residues. CDR3 sequence reads: CASSLELRGKYNEQFF. Written as DNA, the CDR3 is TGTGCCAGCAGCTTAGAGTTGCGGGGAAAGTACAATGAGCAGTTCTTC.

There are a few counts of this clone. This CDR3 is also generated by other DNA sequences in the sample. The chain is built from TRBV5-1 and TRBJ2-1, with 8 positions matching TRBD2. The V gene's germline CDR1 is SGHRS and CDR2 YFSETQ. V lost 2 bases to trimming and J lost 3 bases; unmatched junction nucleotides: 4. This CDR3 region has 15 residues. The CDR3 loop reads CASSFAGGSYNEQFF. CDR3 nucleotides: TGCGCCAGCAGCTTTGCGGGGGGAAGCTACAATGAGCAGTTCTTC.

This clone was seen a few times. V and J are TRBV10-2 and TRBJ1-2, with D unclear. Germline V lookup: CDR1 WSHSY, CDR2 SAAADI. The CDR3 extends over 12 amino acids. Trimming left V 2 bases short and J 4 bases short, with 5 bases between. CDR3 nucleotides: TGCGCCAGCAGTGAGGGCGTCTATGGCTACACCTTC. Translated: CASSEGVYGYTF.

V is TRBV10-3 and J is TRBJ2-5; D not certain. The germline V and J ends were trimmed by 4 bases and 5 bases, with 8 bases remaining between them. CDR1 is ENHRY and CDR2 is SYGVKD in the germline V gene. This CDR3 contains 12 residues. The CDR3 nucleotides are TGTGCCATCAGTGGCCCCCGGGAGACCCAGTACTTC. Translated: CAISGPRETQYF.

Notes on this clone: Other DNA sequences within the sample encode an identical CDR3. The chain joins TRBV2 to TRBJ1-5, with 11 bases matching TRBD1. Germline CDR1 reads SNHLY; CDR2 reads FYNNEI. The CDR3 runs 14 residues. V lost 7 bases to trimming and J lost 7 bases; unmatched junction nucleotides: 6. DNA of the CDR3: TGTGCCAGCACCAGGACAGGGGGCGGCCAGCCCCAGCATTTT. Translation: CASTRTGGGQPQHF.

The chain joins TRBV27 to TRBJ1-4; D is uncertain. CDR1 MNHEY and CDR2 SMNVEV come from the germline V gene (reference sequence). V lost 3 bases to trimming and J lost 7 bases, with 12 bases between them. This CDR3 has 14 amino acids. The CDR3 here is CASSFSGKGEKLFF. The CDR3, as DNA: TGTGCCAGCAGTTTTTCAGGAAAGGGTGAAAAACTGTTTTTT.

The chain uses TRBV2 and TRBJ2-7; a possible D gene is TRBD2 (6 bases). V lost 2 bases and J 12 bases, leaving 17 bases between the germline ends. The length of the CDR3 is 13 residues. Germline V gene data show CDR1 as SNHLY and CDR2 as FYNNEI. The CDR3 DNA follows: TGTGCCAGCAGTGAACGGGGACTCGTCGAAGTGTACTTC. It translates to CASSERGLVEVYF.

There are a few counts of this clone. The chain employs TRBV5-6 and TRBJ2-5; D is perhaps TRBD2 (6 bases). Germline CDR1 is SGHDT and CDR2 is YYEEEE. The CDR3 sequence is 14 residues long. Trimming pared 3 bases from V and 13 bases from J, leaving 22 bases between. The CDR3 nucleotides read TGTGCCAGCAGCTCTACTAGCCCCGGAACGAACGGGTACTTC. Translated, it gives CASSSTSPGTNGYF.

This chain links TRBV25-1 with TRBJ2-4, with D possibly being TRBD1 (6 bases). Germline V gene lookup returns CDR1 MGHDK and CDR2 SYGVNS. The CDR3 contains 15 residues. Trimming took off 8 bases at V and 6 bases at J, with 20 bases between the two ends. CDR3 coding DNA: TGTGCCAGCTCTATTGGGGGCCTTAGTGGAAACATTCAGTACTTC. Its protein is CASSIGGLSGNIQYF.

V is TRBV19 and J is TRBJ1-5, with 10 positions matching TRBD1. The V segment lost 10 bases and the J segment 4 bases; nucleotides outside the gene matches: 4. This CDR3 is 13 amino acids long. Germline loops: CDR1 LNHDA, CDR2 SQIVND (reference sequence). CDR3 coding DNA: TGTGCCACCAAGGACAGGGGGAATCAGCCCCAGCATTTT. Translated: CATKDRGNQPQHF.

This clone was seen once. J is TRBJ2-7 and V is TRBV7-8; 7 positions agree with TRBD1. The V and J ends lost 4 bases and 5 bases, in that order; junction bases with no gene match: 14. Germline V gene lookup returns CDR1 SGHVS and CDR2 FQNEAQ. The CDR3 runs 16 residues. CDR3: CASSSLRQGQEDEQYF. CDR3 DNA: TGTGCCAGCAGCTCCCTCCGACAGGGTCAAGAGGACGAGCAGTACTTC.

This clone was detected only a few times. The chain recombines TRBV28 with TRBJ2-7, with D unresolved. The CDR3 spans 11 residues. Deletions cut 3 bases from V and 3 bases from J, with 3 bases between. Germline V gives CDR1 MDHEN, CDR2 SYDVKM. CDR3 amino acids: CASSFIYEQYF. Here the CDR3 DNA reads TGTGCCAGCAGTTTCATCTACGAGCAGTACTTC.

V usage is TRBV5-4 and J usage is TRBJ2-5; 8 nucleotides agree with TRBD1. CDR1 is SGHNT, CDR2 YYREEE, per germline (reference sequence). With 4 bases clipped from V and 4 bases from J, the junction kept 9 bases outside the gene matches. The CDR3 consists of 15 residues. The CDR3 region is CASSRGSQGAETQYF. CDR3 DNA sequence: TGTGCCAGCAGCAGGGGCAGCCAGGGGGCAGAGACCCAGTACTTC.

This chain links TRBV7-9 with TRBJ2-7; 7 nucleotides match TRBD2. CDR1 and CDR2 (germline): SEHNR, FQNEAQ (reference sequence). With V trimmed by 5 bases and J by 5 bases, 15 bases remained unmatched. CDR3 length equals 16 residues. The CDR3 sequence is CASSPTLWEGSHEQYF. As DNA, the CDR3 is TGTGCCAGCAGCCCGACTCTTTGGGAGGGGAGCCACGAGCAGTACTTC.